This T cell receptor (beta chain) was retrieved from a study of blood T cells in healthy people across ages. Study-wide findings and caveats: The unsorted PBMCs prevented any conclusive comparison of naive versus antigen-experienced cells.

The donors, all healthy, were Caucasians living in Russia, aged 6 to 90. This CDR3 is 16 amino acids long. V lost 7 bases and J lost 3, with 18 bases in between. The germline gives CDR1 SGHAT, CDR2 FQNNGV. Together with a sample-barcoded 5' primer, a J-beta primer mix was included in a second PCR lasting about 7 to 12 cycles. TCRdb re-derived calls from the 5' RACE reads in MiXCR, one entry per CDR3 protein. Of 1.5 million to 2 million distinct CDR3 sequences listed, roughly 30% are singletons. On this clonotype itself: Its antigen is undetermined.

Sequenced sample: blood. The TCR was taken from a woman aged 25 to 45 in good health. This chain connects TRBV11-2 to TRBJ2-2; a weak D match, TRBD1 (6 bases). CDR3 nucleotides: TGTGCCAGCAACACTCTCGACAGGTCGGACACCGGGGAGCTGTTTTTT. Amino acids: CASNTLDRSDTGELFF.